Listed here is a single T cell receptor (beta chain). Its antigen is not yet known. Within one base of it there is no much larger clone, and no base qualities were kept. This entry is derived from a study of blood T cells in healthy people across ages (dated by TCRdb to about 2015). With regard to the full study: In model experiments, roughly one uniquely barcoded TCR beta cDNA molecule per two T cells was captured by template switching. The study measured age-related changes in TCR beta repertoire diversity using deep sequencing normalized with unique cDNA molecular identifiers. The donors were divided into four age groups: young (average 16 years), middle-aged (about 40), aged (about 62) and long-lived (about 79). For two donors (one aged 18 to 30 and one aged 80 or older), the study analyzed two additional independent replicas of 1 million unique cDNA reads from the same blood draw. Here is what the overall study found, with its caveats: Estimates of total diversity from one million sequenced T cells were regarded as lower bounds and underestimates. Observed TCR beta diversity per million T cells fell roughly linearly with age, and a significant reduction was already apparent by age roughly 40. Donor CMV infection status was unknown, potentially confounding age-related changes in expanded clonotypes. The long-lived group showed more naive CD4+ T cells, fewer expanded clones and increased TCR diversity than the aged group, suggesting age selection. Bulk unsorted PBMC profiling prevented conclusive comparison of naive and antigen-experienced compartments. Observed TCR beta diversity correlated strongly with the percentage of naive T cells measured by flow cytometry.

The method was 5' RACE. The reads were generated on an Illumina HiSeq 2500. A second about 7 to 11 cycle PCR used a sample-barcoded 5' primer and a J-beta primer mix. A template-switch 5' adaptor carrying 12 random nucleotides introduced a unique molecular identifier onto each TCR beta cDNA molecule. Each sample yielded at least 3 million CDR3-containing paired-end reads. The Mint cDNA synthesis kit, primed by a TRBC-specific oligonucleotide, was used to synthesize first-strand cDNA from all RNA. All cDNA was treated with uracil-DNA glycosylase and then went through a first 18-cycle PCR with the universal primers M1SS and BC2_uni_R. In the authors' own workflow: Normalization of each sample was performed by random selection of 1 million high-quality reads, each carrying a distinct molecular identifier. Instead of being binned into consensus sequences, reads with shared molecular identifiers were discarded. MiTCR, set to a Q25 quality threshold and the strictest error-elimination algorithm, was used for CDR3 identification, clonotype clustering and error correction. A nonparametric unseen species model with Euler transformation was used to estimate a lower bound on total TCR beta diversity. Through fastp at Q25 and MiXCR, TCRdb rebuilt clones from the public reads, retaining in-frame beta chains. Each entry merges the rows of one CDR3 protein and shows their most common DNA and genes. The V and J calls were determined by TCRdb, not by the authors. This sample comprises roughly 800,000 distinct CDR3 sequences, roughly 25% of them detected only once. The ten largest make up roughly a tenth of the sample.

The approximately 39 donors, aged about 6 to 100 years, were systemically healthy Caucasian individuals from Russia. About 10 milliliters of peripheral blood were drawn from each donor into EDTA-treated Vacutainer tubes. Ficoll-Paque density-gradient centrifugation was used to isolate PBMCs, with at least 6 million per sample. Total RNA was extracted from PBMCs with Trizol reagent, with at least 5 micrograms obtained per sample. Naive CD45RAhigh/CD27high T cell percentages were measured by flow cytometry on a PBMC aliquot from every donor. The CDR3 covers 14 residues, taking in both the cysteine and the phenylalanine. Only CDR3 DNA is held: 42 bases, read in frame from base 1. CDR1 and CDR2 (MNHEY, SVGEGT) derive from the germline V gene. V lost 7 bases and J lost 6 bases, and the count of bases not matched to a germline gene is 10. The same sample was also studied in work on T cells of mothers and their children. The second study's authors report: Nine systemically healthy Caucasian individuals served as donors, namely three mothers together with their six children. cDNA synthesis used all of the extracted RNA, with approximately 1.6 ug of RNA in each 15 ul reaction. In the second PCR, the M1S primer added sample barcodes and 2-4 random nucleotides. Over 9 million TCR beta CDR3 reads came from each mother, compared with 2.5 million to 3.5 million reads from each child. Thymic selection shapes the output of TCR recombination in a similar way in related and unrelated pairs, and inherited differences have a minor effect. Normalized repertoire overlap was always found to be slightly, but never significantly, higher in related mother-child pairs than in unrelated mother-child pairs. With a sensitivity of about 100 clones per million clonotypes, no persistent microchimeric T cell clones were detected. The study used deep NGS to compare TCR beta repertoires of mothers and children, seeking features distinguishing related mother-child pairs from unrelated individuals. The mean age was about 40 +/- 4 years for the mothers and about 12 +/- 4 years for the children. After adapter ligation with NEBNext reagents, the libraries were sequenced on Illumina HiSeq 2000 with 100+100 nt paired-end reads. To prevent cross-contamination, the mother and child libraries were prepared one month apart and sequenced in separate runs. Each donor had between roughly 500,000 and 2,100,000 distinct TCR beta clonotypes identified. Naive TCR beta clonotypes were estimated from low-frequency clonotypes matched to each donor's FACS-determined naive share, without sorting.

The receptor was derived from a boy between 10 and 17 years old in good health. The chain is encoded by TRBV6-2 or TRBV6-3 joined to TRBJ2-3, and TRBD2 aligns with 7 junction nucleotides. The sequenced sample was blood. The CDR3 corresponds to CASKTQRGDDTQYF. The DNA is as follows: TGTGCCAGCAAGACACAGCGGGGCGACGATACGCAGTATTTT.